The 15 T cell receptor beta chains below all came from one sample that was sequenced in a study of identical twins. TCRdb passed the 5' RACE reads through MiXCR, listing each CDR3 protein once. Of hundreds of thousands of distinct CDR3 sequences detected, 9% to 15% appear once; the ten largest clones hold around 1.5%. The sample also formed part of further work on yellow fever vaccine responses in identical twins.

Sequencing was performed on PBMCs. The receptors come from a woman between 18 and 30 years old in good health.

The table lists this clonotype with a few counts. V gene TRBV20-1 combines with J gene TRBJ1-5, with TRBD1 matching 7 bases. The CDR3 runs to 16 residues. Trimming removed 6 bases from V and 3 bases from J; junction bases left unmatched: 14. The germline V gene has CDR1 DFQATT and CDR2 SNEGSKA (reference sequence). CDR3 sequence: CSATDRDQFFNQPQHF. The CDR3 region has the DNA TGCAGTGCAACTGACAGGGACCAATTTTTCAATCAGCCCCAGCATTTT.

V usage is TRBV27 and J usage is TRBJ1-1; no clear D. The CDR3 has 13 amino acids. V was pared by 5 bases and J by 3 bases, with 10 bases between. Germline V gene lookup returns CDR1 MNHEY and CDR2 SMNVEV (reference sequence). The CDR3 loop is CASSGPLYTEAFF. In DNA form, the CDR3 reads TGTGCCAGCAGTGGCCCCTTATACACTGAAGCTTTCTTT.

This rearrangement joins TRBV5-1 to TRBJ2-2, with 9 bases aligning to TRBD1. CDR1 SGHRS and CDR2 YFSETQ come from the germline V gene. The CDR3 contains 17 residues. The V segment lost 1 base and the J segment 2 bases; nucleotides outside the gene matches: 6. This CDR3 is CASSLTPGQGNTGELFF. For the CDR3, the DNA is TGCGCCAGCAGCTTGACCCCGGGACAGGGAAACACCGGGGAGCTGTTTTTT.

This clonotype was counted only a few times. The rearrangement links TRBV15 to TRBJ2-7; 9 bases line up with TRBD1. The V gene's germline CDR1 is LNHNV and CDR2 YYDKDF (reference sequence). The CDR3 is 15 residues long. V lost 1 base, J lost 6 bases, and 7 bases stayed unmatched. The CDR3 sequence: CATSRAGTGNREQYF. The CDR3 nucleotides are TGTGCCACCAGCAGAGCCGGGACAGGGAACCGCGAGCAGTACTTC. The full variable domain, its missing parts supplied by reference TRBV15 and TRBJ2-7, is DAMVIQNPRYQVTQFGKPVTLSCSQTLNHNVMYWYQQKSSQAPKLLFHYYDKDFNNEADTPDNFQSRRPNTSFCFLDIRSPGLGDTAMYLCATSRAGTGNREQYFGPGTRLTVT.

This clonotype was detected only a few times. The V gene is TRBV5-1, the J gene TRBJ2-7; 9 bases align to TRBD1. Germline V gene sequence: CDR1 SGHRS, CDR2 YFSETQ. V lost 4 bases and J lost 2; bases outside the gene matches: 7. There are 15 residues in the CDR3. CDR3 region: CASSTYRGPTYEQYF. CDR3 nucleotide sequence: TGCGCCAGCAGCACCTACAGGGGGCCGACCTACGAGCAGTACTTC.

V usage is TRBV9 and J usage is TRBJ2-1; 11 bases align to TRBD2. Germline V gene data show CDR1 as SGDLS and CDR2 as YYNGEE. The CDR3 runs 15 residues. J gave up 9 bases and V 2 bases, and 7 bases lay outside the gene matches. CDR3 nucleotides: TGTGCCAGCAGCGTTAGCGGGAGGGCCGAAATTGAGCAGTTCTTC. This sequence encodes CASSVSGRAEIEQFF.

This clonotype was counted ten times or more. The junction departs from the called germline gene at one end, perhaps through a read error. The chain couples TRBV10-2 to TRBJ1-5; TRBD1 might be the D (6 bases). Germline CDR1 WSHSY, CDR2 SAAADI. CDR3 length: 17 amino acids. The CDR3 DNA is TGTGCCAGCAGTGATCTCCCATCTGGGGGCGGGAATCAGCCCCAGCATTTT. Translating it yields CASSDLPSGGGNQPQHF.

In this sample, this clonotype turned up a few times. V gene TRBV24-1 combines with J gene TRBJ2-1; TRBD2 matches at 9 bases. The CDR3 has 21 residues. V shed 4 bases and J 0 bases; nucleotides not matched to a gene: 18. The germline CDR1 and CDR2 sequences are KGHDR and SFDVKD. CDR3 nucleotide sequence: TGTGCCACCAGTGACCCATCCCCGGCCAGGGGTAGCGGGAGCTCCTACAATGAGCAGTTCTTC. Encoded protein: CATSDPSPARGSGSSYNEQFF.

This clonotype was found a few times. This rearrangement joins TRBV3-1 to TRBJ2-1, with D possibly being TRBD2 (6 bases). Germline CDR1 LGHDT, CDR2 YNNKEL (reference sequence). There are 13 residues in the CDR3. V dropped 1 base and J dropped 9 bases, with 10 bases sitting between them. The CDR3 loop reads CASSQGTTGEQFF. In DNA, the CDR3 is TGTGCCAGCAGCCAAGGGACTACGGGTGAGCAGTTCTTC.

The chain couples TRBV28 to TRBJ1-1; a possible D gene is TRBD1 (5 bases). V shed 6 bases and J shed 5 bases, with 13 bases lying between them. Germline V gene lookup returns CDR1 MDHEN and CDR2 SYDVKM. This CDR3 spans 13 amino acids. CDR3 bases: TGTGCCAGCAGGCCCGGGGGGATTACTGAAGCTTTCTTT. Translation: CASRPGGITEAFF. The full variable domain, with the rest looked up from reference TRBV28 and TRBJ1-1, is DVKVTQSSRYLVKRTGEKVFLECVQDMDHENMFWYRQDPGLGLRLIYFSYDVKMKEKGDIPEGYSVSREKKERFSLILESASTNQTSMYLCASRPGGITEAFFGQGTRLTVV.

CDR3 region: CASSSEGGGKETQYF. CDR3 nucleotide sequence: TGTGCCAGCAGCTCGGAAGGGGGCGGGAAAGAGACCCAGTACTTC. The chain links TRBV28 to TRBJ2-5, with D tentatively TRBD1 (7 bases). Trimming pared 6 bases from V and 3 bases from J, leaving 17 bases between. Germline lookup yields CDR1 MDHEN and CDR2 SYDVKM. CDR3 length equals 15 residues.

This chain connects TRBV18 to TRBJ2-7; 9 nucleotides match TRBD1. The V gene's germline CDR1 is KGHSH and CDR2 LQKENI. The CDR3 runs 15 residues. The junction had 6 bases not matched to a gene; V was cut back by 4 bases and J by 2 bases. The DNA of the CDR3 is TGTGCCAGCTCACTTGGGACAGGGTCCCCCTACGAGCAGTACTTC. Amino acids: CASSLGTGSPYEQYF.

This clonotype occurred many times. The chain recombines TRBV7-6 with TRBJ2-5; no firm D call. CDR3 size: 15 residues. CDR1 and CDR2 from the germline V gene are SGHVS and FNYEAQ. Trimming pared 0 bases from V and 1 base from J, leaving 9 bases between. CDR3 amino acids: CASSLAYGFQETQYF. For the CDR3, the DNA is TGTGCCAGCAGCTTAGCATACGGGTTCCAAGAGACCCAGTACTTC.

This clonotype came up a few times. V is TRBV12-3 or TRBV12-4 and J is TRBJ1-1; D is perhaps TRBD1 (5 bases). The CDR3 runs to 14 residues. The V and J ends lost 6 bases and 8 bases respectively, with 19 bases between them. DNA for the CDR3: TGTGCCAGCAGCCTCGGTGGGGGTCTTGCGGAAGCTTTCTTT. Translated, it gives CASSLGGGLAEAFF.

This clonotype was observed a few times. CDR3 sequence reads: CASRLQGVKQTDTQYF. CDR3 DNA: TGTGCCAGCAGACTACAGGGGGTTAAGCAGACAGATACGCAGTATTTT. The J gene is TRBJ2-3, the V gene TRBV11-3; 8 positions agree with TRBD1. V lost 6 bases, J lost 3 bases, and 11 bases stayed unmatched. Germline CDR1 is SGHNT and CDR2 is YENEEA. The CDR3 contains 16 residues.